This is a list of T cell receptor beta chains from one sample in a study of T cells in Graves' hyperthyroidism and ophthalmopathy. TCRdb processed the multiplex PCR reads anew with MiXCR; each CDR3 protein has one entry. The sample contains nearly 600,000 distinct CDR3 sequences, approximately 15% of which appear only once. Sequencing input: blood. Every receptor here comes from a woman younger than 30 with Graves' ophthalmopathy. CDR3s include the opening cysteine and the closing phenylalanine or tryptophan. The order of the fields is J gene, clone size, V gene, D gene, CDR3 protein, CDR3 DNA. A D gene is named only where the DNA matches it firmly. Not every row has a clone size; where given, it reads once, few, many or a size class.

j_gene: TRBJ2-3; abundance: many; v_gene: TRBV12-5; d_gene: NA; CDR3aa: CASGPEVGDTQYF; CDR3nt: TGTGCTAGTGGTCCTGAAGTAGGAGATACGCAGTATTTT
j_gene: TRBJ2-2; abundance: many; v_gene: TRBV5-1; d_gene: NA; CDR3aa: CASSMGGSGSVTGELFF; CDR3nt: TGCGCCAGCAGCATGGGAGGCTCAGGGTCGGTCACCGGGGAGCTGTTTTTT
j_gene: TRBJ1-2; abundance: many; v_gene: TRBV27; d_gene: TRBD1; CDR3aa: CASSFTGGYGGYTF; CDR3nt: TGTGCCAGCAGCTTCACAGGGGGCTATGGGGGCTACACCTTC
j_gene: TRBJ2-7; abundance: NA; v_gene: TRBV7-8; d_gene: NA; CDR3aa: CASSLEYRDAAEQYF; CDR3nt: TGTGCCAGCAGCTTAGAGTATAGAGACGCGGCCGAGCAGTACTTC
j_gene: TRBJ1-4; abundance: NA; v_gene: TRBV6-1; d_gene: TRBD1; CDR3aa: CASSFNPGGASEKLFF; CDR3nt: TGTGCCAGCAGTTTCAATCCAGGGGGCGCATCTGAAAAACTGTTTTTT
j_gene: TRBJ1-2; abundance: many; v_gene: TRBV20-1; d_gene: NA; CDR3aa: CSALTQANYGYTF; CDR3nt: TGCAGTGCTCTGACTCAAGCTAACTATGGCTACACCTTC
j_gene: TRBJ2-1; abundance: many; v_gene: TRBV20-1; d_gene: NA; CDR3aa: CSARDITAESFEQFF; CDR3nt: TGCAGTGCTAGAGATATTACGGCGGAAAGCTTCGAGCAGTTCTTC
j_gene: TRBJ1-1; abundance: many; v_gene: TRBV3-1; d_gene: NA; CDR3aa: CASSPGMVTEAFF; CDR3nt: TGTGCCAGCAGCCCAGGGATGGTCACTGAAGCTTTCTTT
j_gene: TRBJ2-7; abundance: many; v_gene: TRBV10-3; d_gene: TRBD2; CDR3aa: CAIKAAGAQGEQYF; CDR3nt: TGTGCCATCAAGGCGGCGGGAGCTCAAGGAGAGCAGTACTTC
j_gene: TRBJ1-5; abundance: few; v_gene: TRBV4-1; d_gene: TRBD1; CDR3aa: CASSQERVQGRMPQHF; CDR3nt: TGCGCCAGCAGCCAAGAGAGGGTACAGGGGAGGATGCCCCAGCATTTT
j_gene: TRBJ2-7; abundance: many; v_gene: TRBV13; d_gene: NA; CDR3aa: CASSLEGADSYEQYF; CDR3nt: TGTGCCAGCAGCTTAGAAGGGGCAGATTCCTACGAGCAGTACTTC
j_gene: TRBJ2-1; abundance: NA; v_gene: TRBV19; d_gene: TRBD2; CDR3aa: CASSKTSGSISSYNEQFF; CDR3nt: TGTGCCAGTAGTAAGACTAGCGGGAGCATCAGCTCCTACAATGAGCAGTTCTTC
j_gene: TRBJ2-2; abundance: NA; v_gene: TRBV7-2; d_gene: NA; CDR3aa: CASSPRRTGELFF; CDR3nt: TGTGCCAGCAGCCCCCGGAGGACCGGGGAGCTGTTTTTT
j_gene: TRBJ1-3; abundance: many; v_gene: TRBV7-2; d_gene: NA; CDR3aa: CASRVGGLGNTIYF; CDR3nt: TGTGCCAGCAGGGTGGGCGGGCTTGGAAACACCATATATTTT
j_gene: TRBJ2-3; abundance: many; v_gene: TRBV11-2; d_gene: NA; CDR3aa: CASSLGLLRGTDTQYF; CDR3nt: TGTGCCAGCAGCTTAGGACTTTTGCGGGGCACAGATACGCAGTATTTT
j_gene: TRBJ1-3; abundance: few; v_gene: TRBV15; d_gene: NA; CDR3aa: CATSSRNSGNTIYF; CDR3nt: TGTGCCACCAGCAGTAGGAACTCTGGAAACACCATATATTTT
j_gene: TRBJ2-2; abundance: NA; v_gene: TRBV5-6; d_gene: TRBD2; CDR3aa: CASSYVLAGGPGELFF; CDR3nt: TGTGCCAGCAGCTATGTTCTAGCGGGAGGGCCCGGGGAGCTGTTTTTT
j_gene: TRBJ1-1; abundance: few; v_gene: TRBV18; d_gene: NA; CDR3aa: CASSPLQGGTEAFF; CDR3nt: TGTGCCAGCTCACCCCTACAGGGAGGCACTGAAGCTTTCTTT
j_gene: TRBJ2-7; abundance: NA; v_gene: TRBV20-1; d_gene: TRBD2; CDR3aa: CSARATVLAGGPYEQYF; CDR3nt: TGCAGTGCTAGAGCAACCGTTCTAGCGGGAGGGCCCTACGAGCAGTACTTC
j_gene: TRBJ2-4; abundance: NA; v_gene: TRBV2; d_gene: TRBD2; CDR3aa: CASSLAGEGAKNIQYF; CDR3nt: TGTGCCAGCAGTCTAGCGGGAGAAGGAGCCAAAAACATTCAGTACTTC
j_gene: TRBJ2-3; abundance: many; v_gene: TRBV6-5; d_gene: NA; CDR3aa: CASSYEGGTDTQYF; CDR3nt: TGTGCCAGCAGTTACGAGGGGGGAACAGATACGCAGTATTTT
j_gene: TRBJ1-5; abundance: many; v_gene: TRBV12-3/TRBV12-4; d_gene: NA; CDR3aa: CASRPSGSILPQHF; CDR3nt: TGTGCCAGCAGGCCCTCAGGGTCAATCTTGCCCCAGCATTTT
j_gene: TRBJ2-3; abundance: many; v_gene: TRBV3-1; d_gene: TRBD2; CDR3aa: CASSLTGREPWTQYF; CDR3nt: TGTGCCAGCAGCCTCACGGGGAGGGAGCCGTGGACGCAGTATTTT
j_gene: TRBJ1-2; abundance: NA; v_gene: TRBV19; d_gene: TRBD1; CDR3aa: CASSPRDRNFRGYGYTF; CDR3nt: TGTGCCAGTAGTCCCCGGGACAGGAACTTTAGGGGCTATGGCTACACCTTC
j_gene: TRBJ1-5; abundance: few; v_gene: TRBV19; d_gene: NA; CDR3aa: CASSIEPSEQENSNQPQHF; CDR3nt: TGTGCCAGTAGTATAGAACCCTCTGAACAGGAAAATAGCAATCAGCCCCAGCATTTT
j_gene: TRBJ2-7; abundance: many; v_gene: TRBV27; d_gene: NA; CDR3aa: CASSFLPGTYEQYF; CDR3nt: TGTGCCAGCAGTTTTTTGCCTGGGACGTACGAGCAGTACTTC
j_gene: TRBJ2-7; abundance: many; v_gene: TRBV28; d_gene: NA; CDR3aa: CASSLYQGYEQYF; CDR3nt: TGTGCCAGCAGTTTATATCAGGGGTACGAGCAGTACTTC
j_gene: TRBJ1-4; abundance: many; v_gene: TRBV6-1; d_gene: NA; CDR3aa: CASSLGSGQSNEKLFF; CDR3nt: TGTGCCAGCAGTTTAGGCTCAGGACAGAGTAATGAAAAACTGTTTTTT
j_gene: TRBJ2-1; abundance: many; v_gene: TRBV28; d_gene: NA; CDR3aa: CASSFREFYNEQFF; CDR3nt: TGTGCCAGCAGTTTTCGGGAGTTTTACAATGAGCAGTTCTTC
j_gene: TRBJ1-5; abundance: many; v_gene: TRBV30; d_gene: NA; CDR3aa: CAWSAVAGRSNQPQHF; CDR3nt: TGTGCCTGGAGCGCCGTGGCAGGCCGAAGCAATCAGCCCCAGCATTTT
j_gene: TRBJ2-7; abundance: many; v_gene: TRBV12-3/TRBV12-4; d_gene: NA; CDR3aa: CASSIRGRSSYEQYF; CDR3nt: TGTGCCAGCAGCATTAGAGGAAGGAGCTCCTACGAGCAGTACTTC
j_gene: TRBJ1-3; abundance: many; v_gene: TRBV3-1; d_gene: NA; CDR3aa: CASSEDSSGNTIYF; CDR3nt: TGTGCCAGCTCTGAGGACAGCTCTGGAAACACCATATATTTT
j_gene: TRBJ2-1; abundance: many; v_gene: TRBV20-1; d_gene: NA; CDR3aa: CSVNHRLVDNEQFF; CDR3nt: TGCAGTGTTAACCATCGACTAGTCGACAATGAGCAGTTCTTC
j_gene: TRBJ2-1; abundance: many; v_gene: TRBV7-9; d_gene: TRBD2; CDR3aa: CASSQTSGRSSNEQFF; CDR3nt: TGTGCCAGCAGCCAGACAAGCGGGAGGTCCAGTAATGAGCAGTTCTTC
j_gene: TRBJ1-2; abundance: many; v_gene: TRBV7-6; d_gene: TRBD1; CDR3aa: CASSHTGGDGYTF; CDR3nt: TGTGCCAGCAGCCATACAGGGGGCGATGGCTACACCTTC
j_gene: TRBJ1-5; abundance: NA; v_gene: TRBV28; d_gene: NA; CDR3aa: CASSLPPGANNQPQHF; CDR3nt: TGTGCCAGCAGTTTACCCCCGGGGGCAAACAATCAGCCCCAGCATTTT
j_gene: TRBJ2-3; abundance: few; v_gene: TRBV25-1; d_gene: TRBD1; CDR3aa: CASSEYETGGTDTQYF; CDR3nt: TGTGCCAGCAGTGAATACGAGACAGGGGGAACAGATACGCAGTATTTT
j_gene: TRBJ1-1; abundance: few; v_gene: TRBV19; d_gene: NA; CDR3aa: CASGDTLNTEAFF; CDR3nt: TGTGCCAGTGGGGACACTTTGAACACTGAAGCTTTCTTT
j_gene: TRBJ2-5; abundance: many; v_gene: TRBV7-7; d_gene: NA; CDR3aa: CASSLRWGAGETQYF; CDR3nt: TGTGCTAGCAGCTTAAGGTGGGGGGCAGGAGAGACCCAGTACTTC
j_gene: TRBJ2-5; abundance: many; v_gene: TRBV12-3/TRBV12-4; d_gene: NA; CDR3aa: CASSFAPNIHGTQYF; CDR3nt: TGTGCCAGCAGTTTCGCGCCGAATATCCACGGGACCCAGTACTTC
j_gene: TRBJ1-4; abundance: NA; v_gene: TRBV27; d_gene: TRBD1; CDR3aa: CASSLTPVTGGYDEKLFF; CDR3nt: TGTGCCAGCAGTTTGACGCCAGTAACAGGGGGCTACGATGAAAAACTGTTTTTT
j_gene: TRBJ1-4; abundance: few; v_gene: TRBV7-6; d_gene: NA; CDR3aa: CASSLKWLPGTEDEKLFF; CDR3nt: TGTGCCAGCAGCTTAAAATGGCTCCCAGGGACCGAAGATGAAAAACTGTTTTTT
j_gene: TRBJ2-7; abundance: many; v_gene: TRBV10-2; d_gene: TRBD2; CDR3aa: CASSDRGLALEQYF; CDR3nt: TGCGCCAGCAGTGATAGAGGACTAGCTCTCGAGCAGTACTTC
j_gene: TRBJ2-7; abundance: many; v_gene: TRBV10-3; d_gene: TRBD1; CDR3aa: CAISDPGTDFYEQYF; CDR3nt: TGTGCCATCAGTGACCCCGGGACAGATTTCTACGAGCAGTACTTC
j_gene: TRBJ2-3; abundance: many; v_gene: TRBV24-1; d_gene: NA; CDR3aa: CATSDPVADTDTQYF; CDR3nt: TGTGCCACCAGTGATCCGGTAGCGGACACAGATACGCAGTATTTT
j_gene: TRBJ2-1; abundance: NA; v_gene: TRBV7-8; d_gene: TRBD2; CDR3aa: CASSVTSGVDRLVF; CDR3nt: TGTGCCAGCAGCGTTACTAGCGGGGTGGACAGGTTGGTCTTC
j_gene: TRBJ1-5; abundance: NA; v_gene: TRBV27; d_gene: NA; CDR3aa: CASSSGTRGQPQHF; CDR3nt: TGTGCCAGCAGTTCCGGGACGAGAGGTCAGCCCCAGCATTTT